This TCR beta chain was recovered during a study of B cell selection in AIRE deficiency (dated by TCRdb to the late 2010s). In terms of the full investigation: Researchers compared TCRbeta repertoires of sorted blood CD4+ conventional T cells and regulatory T cells in AIRE-deficient patients with those in healthy controls. The TCR-sequenced cohort comprised about 5 AIRE-deficient APECED patients and about 5 healthy control donors.

For sorting, regulatory T cells were defined as CD4+CD25hiCD127low/negative cells. The healthy donors who provided the control samples were not related to the patients. Tconv and Treg cells for TCRbeta sequencing were sorted on a FACSAria flow cytometer. Sorted cells were collected in 5-ml round-bottom polystyrene tubes, and dry cell pellets were stored frozen at -80 degrees C prior to sequencing. Study-wide conclusions, independent of this receptor: Among around 3,900 shared Treg TCRbeta sequences, around 31% were shared exclusively among healthy donors and roughly 10% exclusively among patients, which suggests that Treg selection is less efficient in the absence of AIRE. Tconv and Treg cells from AIRE-deficient patients showed TCRBV gene usage, CDR3 length and TCR diversity similar to those of healthy donors. Roughly 32% of the Treg TCRbeta sequences shared among healthy donors were detected in patient Tconv cells, suggesting that Treg-biased clones are diverted into the Tconv compartment. Shared Treg sequences had shorter CDR3s, reflecting a bias toward rearrangements with few non-templated nucleotide insertions. Only TCRbeta chains were sequenced, and about 40% of the Treg sequences shared among healthy donors were also detected in healthy Tconv cells, possibly owing to differing TCRalpha chains.

TCRbeta chain sequencing was performed with the immunoSEQ platform. The authors processed their data as follows. When Treg repertoires were pooled, patients gave some 60,000 distinct TCRbeta sequences, while healthy donors gave roughly 9.9x10^4. Treg TCRbeta sequences found in two or more individuals were defined as public, and these public Treg TCRbeta sequences were then searched for in Tconv repertoires. Group differences were tested with Mann-Whitney U tests and Bonferroni-Dunn correction in GraphPad Prism 7.03. This immuneACCESS table, as held by TCRdb, lists in-frame sequences with V and J called but not all clones. Of the missing ones, under half trace to an unresolved V gene in checked studies; the others have no known cause. That table supplies the V and J calls and clone size; D and trimming were determined from the DNA. For this sample the table gives roughly 18,000 clones, of which 85% to 95% were detected only once. The ten largest clonotypes hold roughly 1% of the sample.

Concerning this clone itself: Its antigen is not yet known. Qualities for individual bases were not recorded, and no much larger clone is one base off.

CDR1 SGHDT and CDR2 YYEEEE were looked up in the germline V gene. The CDR3, cysteine through phenylalanine, is 16 amino acids long. The kept DNA is CDR3 alone, 48 bases in frame from the first base. The junction shows trimming of 5 bases on V and 4 bases on J, and the gene matches do not reach 12 bases of it. This clonotype was sampled from a human donor in good health. Recombination joined TRBV5-6 with TRBJ2-1; 7 bases in the middle match TRBD1. Sequences were obtained from CD4+CD25+ Tregs sorted from PBMCs. At the DNA level, the sequence is TGTGCCAGCAGTCTCCCTGGGACAGTGACGTACAATGAGCAGTTCTTC. It translates to CASSLPGTVTYNEQFF.